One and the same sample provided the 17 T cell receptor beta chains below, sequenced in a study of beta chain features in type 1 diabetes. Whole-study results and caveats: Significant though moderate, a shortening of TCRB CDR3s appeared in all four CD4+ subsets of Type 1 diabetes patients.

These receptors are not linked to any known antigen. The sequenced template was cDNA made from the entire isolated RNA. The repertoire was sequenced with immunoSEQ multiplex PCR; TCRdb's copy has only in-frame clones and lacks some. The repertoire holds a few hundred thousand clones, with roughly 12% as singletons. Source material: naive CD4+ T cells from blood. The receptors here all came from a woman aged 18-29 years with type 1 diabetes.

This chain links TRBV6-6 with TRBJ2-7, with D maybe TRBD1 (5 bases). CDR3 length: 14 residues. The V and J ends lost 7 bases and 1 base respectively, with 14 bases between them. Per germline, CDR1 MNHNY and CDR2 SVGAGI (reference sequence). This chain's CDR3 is CASTTKDISYEQYF. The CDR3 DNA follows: TGTGCCAGCACCACAAAGGACATTTCCTACGAGCAGTACTTC.

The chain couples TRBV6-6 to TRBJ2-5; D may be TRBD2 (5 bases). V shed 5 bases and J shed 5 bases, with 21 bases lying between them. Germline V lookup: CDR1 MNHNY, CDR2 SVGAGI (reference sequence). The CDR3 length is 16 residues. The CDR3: CASSSGIGRMLETQYF. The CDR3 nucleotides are TGTGCCAGCAGTAGTGGGATTGGGAGAATGTTGGAGACCCAGTACTTC.

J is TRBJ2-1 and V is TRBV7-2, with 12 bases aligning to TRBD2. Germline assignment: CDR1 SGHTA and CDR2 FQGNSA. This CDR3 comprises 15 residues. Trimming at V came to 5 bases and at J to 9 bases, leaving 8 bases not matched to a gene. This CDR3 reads CASSLRLAGEGEQFF. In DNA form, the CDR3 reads TGTGCCAGCAGCCTCAGACTAGCGGGGGAGGGTGAGCAGTTCTTC.

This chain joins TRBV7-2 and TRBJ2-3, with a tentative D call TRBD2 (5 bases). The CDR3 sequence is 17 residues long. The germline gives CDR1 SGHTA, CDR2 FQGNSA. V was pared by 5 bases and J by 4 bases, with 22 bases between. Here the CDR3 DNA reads TGTGCCAGCAGCGAACGGATCCGAGGGCCTCATTCAGATACGCAGTATTTT. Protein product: CASSERIRGPHSDTQYF.

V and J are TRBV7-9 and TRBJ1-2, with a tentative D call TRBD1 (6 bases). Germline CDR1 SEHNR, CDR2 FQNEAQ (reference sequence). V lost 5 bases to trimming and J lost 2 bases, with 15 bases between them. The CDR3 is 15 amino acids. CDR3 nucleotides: TGTGCCAGCAGCGCCGCCCGGACAGCAAACTATGGCTACACCTTC. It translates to CASSAARTANYGYTF.

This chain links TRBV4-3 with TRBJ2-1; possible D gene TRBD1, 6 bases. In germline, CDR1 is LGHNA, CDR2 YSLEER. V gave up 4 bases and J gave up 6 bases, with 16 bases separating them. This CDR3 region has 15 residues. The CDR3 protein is CASSLQLVGGNEQFF. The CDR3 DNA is TGCGCCAGCAGCCTCCAACTCGTAGGGGGCAATGAGCAGTTCTTC.

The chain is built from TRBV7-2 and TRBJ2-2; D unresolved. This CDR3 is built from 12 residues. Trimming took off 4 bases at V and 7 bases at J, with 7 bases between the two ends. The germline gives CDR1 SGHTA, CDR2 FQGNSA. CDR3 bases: TGTGCCAGCAGCTGGCTGGTCGGGGAGCTGTTTTTT. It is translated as CASSWLVGELFF.

CDR3 DNA sequence: TGCGCCAGCAGCCCGACGACAGGAACGCGTCAGCCCCAGCATTTT. Amino acids: CASSPTTGTRQPQHF. This rearrangement joins TRBV5-1 to TRBJ1-5; possibly TRBD1 for D (6 bases). The CDR3 totals 15 residues. CDR1 is SGHRS, CDR2 YFSETQ, per germline. V shed 4 bases and J shed 6 bases, with 17 bases lying between them.

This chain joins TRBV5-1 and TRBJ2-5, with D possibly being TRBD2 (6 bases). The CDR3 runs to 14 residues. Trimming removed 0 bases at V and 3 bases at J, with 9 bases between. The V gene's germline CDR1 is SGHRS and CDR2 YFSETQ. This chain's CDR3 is CASSLGGGKETQYF. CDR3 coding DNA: TGCGCCAGCAGCTTGGGTGGGGGGAAAGAGACCCAGTACTTC.

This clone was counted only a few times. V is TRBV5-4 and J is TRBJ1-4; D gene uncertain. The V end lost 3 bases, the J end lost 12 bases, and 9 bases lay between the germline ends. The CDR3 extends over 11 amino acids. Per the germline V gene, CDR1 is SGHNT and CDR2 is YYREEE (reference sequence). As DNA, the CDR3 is TGTGCCAGCAGCTACCGAGGTGAACTGTTTTTT. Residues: CASSYRGELFF. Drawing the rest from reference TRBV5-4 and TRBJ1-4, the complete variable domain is ETGVTQSPTHLIKTRGQQVTLRCSSQSGHNTVSWYQQALGQGPQFIFQYYREEENGRGNFPPRFSGLQFPNYSSELNVNALELDDSALYLCASSYRGELFFGSGTQLSVL.

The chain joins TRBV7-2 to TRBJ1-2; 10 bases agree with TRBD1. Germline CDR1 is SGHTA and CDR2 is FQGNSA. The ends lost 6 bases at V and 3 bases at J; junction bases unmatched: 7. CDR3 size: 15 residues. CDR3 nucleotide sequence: TGTGCCAGCAGGGGGGACAGGGGCATTCACTATGGCTACACCTTC. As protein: CASRGDRGIHYGYTF.

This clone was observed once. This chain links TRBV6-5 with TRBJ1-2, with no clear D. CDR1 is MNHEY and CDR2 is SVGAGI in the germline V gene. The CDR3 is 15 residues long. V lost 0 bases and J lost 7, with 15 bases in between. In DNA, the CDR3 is TGTGCCAGCAGTTACTCGTATACGCGGGAGGTTGGCTACACCTTC. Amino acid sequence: CASSYSYTREVGYTF.

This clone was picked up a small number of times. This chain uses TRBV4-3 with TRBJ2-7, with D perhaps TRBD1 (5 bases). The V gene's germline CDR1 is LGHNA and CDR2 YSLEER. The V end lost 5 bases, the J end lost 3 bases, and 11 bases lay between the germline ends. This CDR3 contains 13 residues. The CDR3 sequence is CASSSQVHYEQYF. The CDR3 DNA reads TGCGCCAGCAGCTCACAGGTACACTACGAGCAGTACTTC.

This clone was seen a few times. The CDR3 region is CASSEPTGAETQYF. The CDR3 DNA is TGTGCCAGCAGTGAACCGACAGGCGCCGAGACCCAGTACTTC. The rearrangement links TRBV25-1 to TRBJ2-5, with D possibly matching TRBD1 (6 bases). The length of the CDR3 is 14 residues. Looked up from germline, CDR1 is MGHDK and CDR2 is SYGVNS. The germline V and J ends were trimmed by 2 bases and 5 bases, with 12 bases remaining between them.

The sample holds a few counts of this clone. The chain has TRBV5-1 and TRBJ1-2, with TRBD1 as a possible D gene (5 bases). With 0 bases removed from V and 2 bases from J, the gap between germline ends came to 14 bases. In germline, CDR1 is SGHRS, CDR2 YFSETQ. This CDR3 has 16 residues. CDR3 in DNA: TGCGCCAGCAGCTTGGCCGGTGGCAGGGCAAACTATGGCTACACCTTC. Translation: CASSLAGGRANYGYTF.

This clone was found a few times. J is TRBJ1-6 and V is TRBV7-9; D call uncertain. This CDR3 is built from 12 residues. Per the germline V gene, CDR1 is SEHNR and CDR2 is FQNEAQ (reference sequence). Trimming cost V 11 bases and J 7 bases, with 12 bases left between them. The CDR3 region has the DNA TGTGCCTCCGGTACGGGGAATTCACCCCTCCACTTT. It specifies CASGTGNSPLHF.

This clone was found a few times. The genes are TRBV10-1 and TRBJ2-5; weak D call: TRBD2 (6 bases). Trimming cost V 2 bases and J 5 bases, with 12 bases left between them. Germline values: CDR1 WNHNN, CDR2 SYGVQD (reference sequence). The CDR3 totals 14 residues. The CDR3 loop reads CASSERGMTETQYF. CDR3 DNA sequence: TGCGCCAGCAGTGAGCGGGGGATGACTGAGACCCAGTACTTC.